Listed below are T cell receptor beta chains from one sample, sequenced in a study of cytomegalovirus exposure and HLA in healthy donors. The assay was immunoSEQ multiplex PCR, and TCRdb's table has in-frame clones only and misses some. This table has 150,000 to 200,000 clones, around 63% appearing once. The sample consisted of PBMCs. These TCRs come from a woman between 18 and 30 years old in good health and CMV-seropositive. Each CDR3 is given with its conserved first and last residue. A D gene is named only where the DNA matches it firmly. Some rows mark clone size as missing; the rest say once, few, many or name a class of expanded clone.

size: -; V: TRBV15; D: TRBD1; J: TRBJ2-1; DNA: TGTGCCACCAGCAGAGAGGGCAGGGGGAAGTCCTACAATGAGCAGTTCTTC; CDR3: CATSREGRGKSYNEQFF
size: -; V: TRBV7-6; D: TRBD2; J: TRBJ2-3; DNA: TGTGCCAGCAGCTTAGGGGGAGCGGCGGGAGTGACAGATACGCAGTATTTT; CDR3: CASSLGGAAGVTDTQYF
size: -; V: TRBV28; D: -; J: TRBJ1-5; DNA: TGTGCCAGCAGTTTAGCCATGTTCAGACAAGCCAATCAGCCCCAGCATTTT; CDR3: CASSLAMFRQANQPQHF
size: -; V: TRBV9; D: -; J: TRBJ2-7; DNA: TGTGCCAGCAGCGTAGGGGACACCTACGAGCAGTACTTC; CDR3: CASSVGDTYEQYF
size: -; V: TRBV7-2; D: TRBD1; J: TRBJ1-5; DNA: TGTGCCAGCTCGGGACAGGTTCAGAGCAATCAGCCCCAGCATTTT; CDR3: CASSGQVQSNQPQHF
size: few; V: TRBV6-5; D: -; J: TRBJ2-3; DNA: TGTGCCAGCAGTTCGCCAGGGGTTAGCACAGATACGCAGTATTTT; CDR3: CASSSPGVSTDTQYF
size: -; V: TRBV7-2; D: -; J: TRBJ2-5; DNA: TGTGCCAGCAGCTTATCGCAGCGGACCGCGACCCAGTACTTC; CDR3: CASSLSQRTATQYF
size: -; V: TRBV2; D: -; J: TRBJ2-7; DNA: TGTGCCAGCAGAGAGAATGAGCGACAGGCGACCTACGAGCAGTACTTC; CDR3: CASRENERQATYEQYF
size: -; V: TRBV7-2; D: TRBD1; J: TRBJ2-1; DNA: TGTGCCAGCAGCAAAGGGACAGGGTTCAATGAGCAGTTCTTC; CDR3: CASSKGTGFNEQFF
size: -; V: TRBV5-1; D: TRBD1; J: TRBJ2-5; DNA: TGCGCCAGCAGGGGGACAGAAGAGACCCAGTACTTC; CDR3: CASRGTEETQYF
size: -; V: TRBV2; D: -; J: TRBJ2-1; DNA: TGTGCCACAAACCGGGGTGAGCAGTTCTTC; CDR3: CATNRGEQFF
size: -; V: TRBV6-1; D: -; J: TRBJ1-3; DNA: TGTGCCAGCAGTGAATTCTTCGTGGGGGGTGCTGGAAACACCATATATTTT; CDR3: CASSEFFVGGAGNTIYF
size: -; V: TRBV6-5; D: -; J: TRBJ2-2; DNA: TGTGCCAGCTTCCAGTCGAACACCGGGGAGCTGTTTTTT; CDR3: CASFQSNTGELFF
size: -; V: TRBV29-1; D: -; J: TRBJ2-7; DNA: TGCAGCGTGAGTGGGACACTAGACTCCTACGAGCAGTACTTC; CDR3: CSVSGTLDSYEQYF
size: few; V: TRBV7-9; D: TRBD1; J: TRBJ2-5; DNA: TGTGCCAGCAGCTTTCATGTGGGACAGCTCCAAGAGACCCAGTACTTC; CDR3: CASSFHVGQLQETQYF
size: -; V: TRBV9; D: -; J: TRBJ1-1; DNA: TGTGCCAGCAGCCAAACCGGGGTCATGAACACTGAAGCTTTCTTT; CDR3: CASSQTGVMNTEAFF
size: -; V: TRBV6-6; D: -; J: TRBJ1-4; DNA: TGTGCCAGCAGTTACCAGGGCCTACTGTTTTTT; CDR3: CASSYQGLLFF
size: -; V: TRBV7-8; D: -; J: TRBJ1-2; DNA: TGTGCCAGCAGCTTAATGTGGTCAGGGACTTCTGGCTACACCTTC; CDR3: CASSLMWSGTSGYTF
size: -; V: TRBV7-2; D: TRBD1; J: TRBJ1-5; DNA: TGTGCCAGCAGCACAGGACAGGGAAGGCTTCGACCCCAGCATTTT; CDR3: CASSTGQGRLRPQHF
size: -; V: TRBV4-2; D: -; J: TRBJ1-1; DNA: TGTGCCAGCAGCCATCGGTCGAACACTGAAGCTTTCTTT; CDR3: CASSHRSNTEAFF
size: once; V: TRBV28; D: TRBD2; J: TRBJ2-7; DNA: TGTGCCAGCAATGAGCGGGACGACTACTACGAGCAGTACTTC; CDR3: CASNERDDYYEQYF
size: -; V: TRBV28; D: -; J: TRBJ1-5; DNA: TGTGCCAGCAGTGAAGGGGGTAGCAATCAGCCCCAGCATTTT; CDR3: CASSEGGSNQPQHF
size: -; V: TRBV2; D: -; J: TRBJ1-1; DNA: TGTGCCAGCAGCGTGTCCCTTGGGCAGTCGAGTGCTGAAGCTTTCTTT; CDR3: CASSVSLGQSSAEAFF
size: few; V: TRBV5-1; D: -; J: TRBJ2-5; DNA: TGCGCCAGCAGCACGGGCCGAGTGGGAGGTCAAGAGACCCAGTACTTC; CDR3: CASSTGRVGGQETQYF
size: once; V: TRBV21-1; D: -; J: TRBJ1-5; DNA: TGTGCCAGCAGCACCTTCTGGGGACTCCCAAATCAGCCCCAGCATTTT; CDR3: CASSTFWGLPNQPQHF
size: -; V: TRBV7-9; D: TRBD2; J: TRBJ2-7; DNA: TGTGCCAGCAGCCCAGGAGGGACTAGCGCAGTCGAGCAGTACTTC; CDR3: CASSPGGTSAVEQYF